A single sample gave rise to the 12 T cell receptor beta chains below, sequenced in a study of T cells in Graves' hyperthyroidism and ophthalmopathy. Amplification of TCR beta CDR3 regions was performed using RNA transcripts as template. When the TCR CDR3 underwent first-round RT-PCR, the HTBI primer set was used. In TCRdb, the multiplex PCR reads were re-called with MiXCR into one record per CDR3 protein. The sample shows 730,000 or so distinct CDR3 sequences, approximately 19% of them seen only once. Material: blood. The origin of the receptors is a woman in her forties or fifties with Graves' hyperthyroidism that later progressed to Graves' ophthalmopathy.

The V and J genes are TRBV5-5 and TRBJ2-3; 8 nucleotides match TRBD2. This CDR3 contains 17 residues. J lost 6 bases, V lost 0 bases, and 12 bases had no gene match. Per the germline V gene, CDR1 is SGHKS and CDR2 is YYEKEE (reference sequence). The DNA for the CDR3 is TGTGCCAGCAGCTTGGGTCCGGGACTAGACTTAGGCGATACGCAGTATTTT. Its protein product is CASSLGPGLDLGDTQYF.

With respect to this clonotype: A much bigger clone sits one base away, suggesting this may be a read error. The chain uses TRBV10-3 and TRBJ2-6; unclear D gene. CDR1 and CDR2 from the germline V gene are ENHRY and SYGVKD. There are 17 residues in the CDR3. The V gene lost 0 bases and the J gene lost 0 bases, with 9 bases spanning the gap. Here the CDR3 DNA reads TGTGCCATCAGTGAGTCGGTGGTGGGCTCTGGGGCCAACGTCCTGACTTTC. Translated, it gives CAISESVVGSGANVLTF.

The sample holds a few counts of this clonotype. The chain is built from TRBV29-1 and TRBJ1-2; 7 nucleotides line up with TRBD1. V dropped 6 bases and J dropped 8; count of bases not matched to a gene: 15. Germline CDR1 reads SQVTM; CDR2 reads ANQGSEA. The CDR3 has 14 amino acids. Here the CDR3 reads CSVADPATGWGYTF. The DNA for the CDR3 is TGCAGCGTGGCCGATCCTGCGACAGGGTGGGGCTACACCTTC.

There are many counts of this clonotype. CDR3 nucleotides: TGCAGTGCCACTGGGATGAAGCAGTTCTTC. Translation gives CSATGMKQFF. The genes are TRBV20-1 and TRBJ2-1; D gene ambiguous. Germline CDR1 reads DFQATT; CDR2 reads SNEGSKA (reference sequence). CDR3 length equals 10 residues. Trimming cost V 6 bases and J 11 bases, with 11 bases left between them.

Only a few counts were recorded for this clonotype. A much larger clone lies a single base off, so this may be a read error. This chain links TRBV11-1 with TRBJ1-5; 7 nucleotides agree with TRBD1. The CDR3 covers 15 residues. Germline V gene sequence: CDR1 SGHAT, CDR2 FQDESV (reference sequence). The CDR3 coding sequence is TGTGCCAACAGCTCCGGGACAGAAAGCAATCAGCCCCAGCATTTT. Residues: CANSSGTESNQPQHF.

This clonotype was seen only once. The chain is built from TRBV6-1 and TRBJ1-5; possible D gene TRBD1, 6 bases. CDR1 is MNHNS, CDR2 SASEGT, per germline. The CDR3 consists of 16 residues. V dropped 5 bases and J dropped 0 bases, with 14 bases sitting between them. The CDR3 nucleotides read TGTGCCAGCAGTACAACAGGGACTTATAGCAATCAGCCCCAGCATTTT. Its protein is CASSTTGTYSNQPQHF.

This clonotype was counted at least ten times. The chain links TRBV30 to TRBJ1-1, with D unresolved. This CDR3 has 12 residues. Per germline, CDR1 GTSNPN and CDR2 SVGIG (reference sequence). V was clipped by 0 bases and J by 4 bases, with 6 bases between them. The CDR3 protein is CAWSVRGTEAFF. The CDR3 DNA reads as TGTGCCTGGAGTGTACGGGGCACTGAAGCTTTCTTT.

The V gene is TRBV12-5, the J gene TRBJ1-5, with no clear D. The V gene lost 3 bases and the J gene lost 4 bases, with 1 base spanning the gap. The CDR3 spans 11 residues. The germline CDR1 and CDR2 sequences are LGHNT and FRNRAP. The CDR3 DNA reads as TGTGCTAGTGGTTTTAATCAGCCCCAGCATTTT. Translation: CASGFNQPQHF. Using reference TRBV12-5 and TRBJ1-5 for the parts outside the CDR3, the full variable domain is DARVTQTPRHKVTEMGQEVTMRCQPILGHNTVFWYRQTMMQGLELLAYFRNRAPLDDSGMPKDRFSAEMPDATLATLKIQPSEPRDSAVYFCASGFNQPQHFGDGTRLSIL.

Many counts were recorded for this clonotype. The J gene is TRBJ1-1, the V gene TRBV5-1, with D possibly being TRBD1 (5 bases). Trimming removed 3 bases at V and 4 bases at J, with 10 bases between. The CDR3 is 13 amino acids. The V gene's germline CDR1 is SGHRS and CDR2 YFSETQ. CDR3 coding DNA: TGCGCCAGCAGCTGGACCGACAGCACTGAAGCTTTCTTT. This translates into CASSWTDSTEAFF.

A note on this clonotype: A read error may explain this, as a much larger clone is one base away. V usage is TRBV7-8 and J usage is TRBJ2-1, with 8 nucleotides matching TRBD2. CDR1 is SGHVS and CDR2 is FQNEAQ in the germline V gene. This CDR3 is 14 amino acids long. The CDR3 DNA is TGTGTCAGCAGCGAAGGACTAGCTCCCAATGAGCAGTTCTTC. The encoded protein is CVSSEGLAPNEQFF.

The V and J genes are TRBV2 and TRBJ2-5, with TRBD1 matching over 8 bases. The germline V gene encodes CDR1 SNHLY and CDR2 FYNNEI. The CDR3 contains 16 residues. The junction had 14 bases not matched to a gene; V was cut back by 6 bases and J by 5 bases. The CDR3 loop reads CASSPPRNRGDETQYF. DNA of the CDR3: TGTGCCAGCAGCCCCCCGAGGAACAGGGGGGACGAGACCCAGTACTTC.

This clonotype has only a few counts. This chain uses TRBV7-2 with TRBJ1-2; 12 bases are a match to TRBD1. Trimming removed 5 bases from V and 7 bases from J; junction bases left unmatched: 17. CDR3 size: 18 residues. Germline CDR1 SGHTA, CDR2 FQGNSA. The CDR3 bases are TGTGCCAGCAGCCTACGTGGGACAGGGGGCGATCTCTCTCCTGGCTACACCTTC. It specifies CASSLRGTGGDLSPGYTF.